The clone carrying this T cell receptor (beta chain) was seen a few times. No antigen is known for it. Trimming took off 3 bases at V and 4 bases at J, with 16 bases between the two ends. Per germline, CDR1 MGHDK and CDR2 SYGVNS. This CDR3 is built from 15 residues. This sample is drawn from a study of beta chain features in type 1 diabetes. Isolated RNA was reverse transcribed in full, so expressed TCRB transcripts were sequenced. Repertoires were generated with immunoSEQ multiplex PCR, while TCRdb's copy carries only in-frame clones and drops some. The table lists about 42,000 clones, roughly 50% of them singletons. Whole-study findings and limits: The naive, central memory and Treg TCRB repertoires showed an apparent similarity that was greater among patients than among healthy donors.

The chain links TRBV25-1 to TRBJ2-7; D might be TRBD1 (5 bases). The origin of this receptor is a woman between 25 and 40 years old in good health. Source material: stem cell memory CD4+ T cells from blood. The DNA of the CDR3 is TGTGCCAGCAGTGACCCGTCCCAGGGATCGTACGAGCAGTACTTC. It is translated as CASSDPSQGSYEQYF.